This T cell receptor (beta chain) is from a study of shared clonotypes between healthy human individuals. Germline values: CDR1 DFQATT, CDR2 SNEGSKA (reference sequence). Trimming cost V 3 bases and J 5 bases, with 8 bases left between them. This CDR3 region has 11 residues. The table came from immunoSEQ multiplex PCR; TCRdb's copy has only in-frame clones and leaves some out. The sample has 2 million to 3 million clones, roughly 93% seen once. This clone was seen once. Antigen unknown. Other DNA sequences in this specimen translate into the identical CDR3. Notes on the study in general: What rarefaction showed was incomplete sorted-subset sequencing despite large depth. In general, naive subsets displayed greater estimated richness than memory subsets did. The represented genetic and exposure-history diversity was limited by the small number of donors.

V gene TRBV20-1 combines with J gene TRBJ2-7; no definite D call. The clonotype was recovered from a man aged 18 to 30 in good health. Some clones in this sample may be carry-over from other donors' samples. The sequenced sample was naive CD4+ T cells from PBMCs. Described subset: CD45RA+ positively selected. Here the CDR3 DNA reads TGCAGTGCTAGCCCCCTAAACGAGCAGTACTTC. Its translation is CSASPLNEQYF.